The next 27 T cell receptor beta chains were all read from a single sample in a study of shared clonotypes between healthy human individuals (dated by TCRdb to the early 2020s). The method was the immunoSEQ multiplex PCR assay. What TCRdb holds here is the immuneACCESS table cut down to in-frame rearrangements. Part of the clones is not present; checked against another copy, under half of the missing clones reflect an unresolved V gene, and the others are unexplained. The sample includes 730,000 or so clones, with around 72% observed a single time. The top ten constitute 1.8% of the sample. The sample taken for sequencing was memory CD4+ T cells sorted from blood. The meaning of the sample's cell subset or site label: CD45RA-negative fraction. The receptors shown here come from a woman aged 25 to 45 in good health.

For this clone: The identical CDR3 is also encoded by other nucleotide sequences in the sample. The rearrangement joins TRBV28 to TRBJ1-3; no clear D. This CDR3 contains 15 residues. Trimming took off 4 bases at V and 4 bases at J, with 14 bases between the two ends. Germline V gives CDR1 MDHEN, CDR2 SYDVKM. The chain's CDR3 is CASSSGGSSGNTIYF. The CDR3, as DNA: TGTGCCAGCAGTTCCGGTGGGTCTTCCGGAAACACCATATATTTT.

For this clone: Being one base from a much bigger clone, this may be a read error. Other nucleotide sequences from this sample produce the same CDR3. The genes are TRBV9 and TRBJ2-2, with unresolved D. The CDR3 sequence is 14 residues long. Per the germline V gene, CDR1 is SGDLS and CDR2 is YYNGEE. V lost 0 bases and J lost 1, with 4 bases in between. CDR3 amino acids: CASSVAGNTGELFF. The CDR3 coding sequence is TGTGCCAGCAGCGTAGCGGGGAACACCGGGGAGCTGTTTTTT.

This clone was seen only a few times. The chain is built from TRBV27 and TRBJ2-7; D gene ambiguous. Germline V gene data show CDR1 as MNHEY and CDR2 as SMNVEV (reference sequence). V was cut by 7 bases and J by 0 bases, with 16 bases left in between. CDR3 length: 15 residues. CDR3 nucleotides: TGTGCCAGCATGCCCATACACAGTGGCTCCTACGAGCAGTACTTC. Amino acids: CASMPIHSGSYEQYF.

The chain joins TRBV27 to TRBJ2-3, with TRBD2 identical over 10 bases. V dropped 5 bases and J dropped 5; count of bases not matched to a gene: 7. The germline CDR1 and CDR2 sequences are MNHEY and SMNVEV (reference sequence). This CDR3 has 15 residues. CDR3 in amino acids: CASSQPGLARDTQYF. In DNA form, the CDR3 reads TGTGCCAGCAGTCAACCGGGACTAGCGAGAGATACGCAGTATTTT.

The V gene is TRBV27, the J gene TRBJ2-7; D may correspond to TRBD1 or TRBD2 (5 bases each). Germline V gene lookup returns CDR1 MNHEY and CDR2 SMNVEV (reference sequence). The CDR3 contains 14 residues. Trimming cost V 5 bases and J 5 bases, with 16 bases left between them. The CDR3 DNA reads TGTGCCAGCAGTAACTCCGGGGCCCCCCACGAGCAGTACTTC. This sequence encodes CASSNSGAPHEQYF.

The chain joins TRBV6-6 to TRBJ1-5; no clear D. V was trimmed by 8 bases and J by 1 base, leaving 9 bases between them. The CDR3 covers 13 residues. CDR1 is MNHNY and CDR2 is SVGAGI in the germline V gene (reference sequence). The CDR3 loop reads CASERRSNQPQHF. The CDR3 nucleotides are TGTGCCAGCGAGAGGCGGAGCAATCAGCCCCAGCATTTT.

This clone was counted a few times. V is TRBV18 and J is TRBJ1-1; D remains ambiguous. Germline V gene data show CDR1 as KGHSH and CDR2 as LQKENI. The CDR3 loop spans 15 amino acids. Trimming took 2 bases from V and 1 from J, leaving 11 bases between them. The CDR3 reads CASSPTFGENTEAFF. In DNA, the CDR3 is TGTGCCAGCTCACCAACCTTCGGTGAGAACACTGAAGCTTTCTTT.

This clone was recorded only once. V gene TRBV6-6 combines with J gene TRBJ2-3; the D gene is possibly TRBD1 (5 bases). Germline-derived CDR1 and CDR2 are MNHNY and SVGAGI (reference sequence). V lost 0 bases to trimming and J lost 4 bases, with 14 bases between them. This CDR3 region has 16 residues. CDR3: CASSYSQGARADTQYF. DNA of the CDR3: TGTGCCAGCAGTTACTCGCAGGGCGCACGAGCAGATACGCAGTATTTT.

The rearrangement links TRBV30 to TRBJ2-7, with 7 nucleotides matching TRBD1. Per the germline V gene, CDR1 is GTSNPN and CDR2 is SVGIG (reference sequence). V lost 3 bases, J lost 2 bases, and 7 bases stayed unmatched. This CDR3 has 14 amino acids. The CDR3 bases are TGTGCCTGGAGCCCCAGGGGGAGAACCTACGAGCAGTACTTC. This codes for CAWSPRGRTYEQYF.

This clone was counted only a few times. The rearrangement joins TRBV28 to TRBJ2-1; D not resolved. This CDR3 is built from 13 residues. The germline V and J ends were trimmed by 5 bases and 9 bases, with 14 bases remaining between them. CDR1 and CDR2 from the germline V gene are MDHEN and SYDVKM. The CDR3 region is CASSIERAREQFF. For the CDR3, the DNA is TGTGCCAGCAGTATAGAGAGAGCGCGTGAGCAGTTCTTC.

The CDR3 coding sequence is TGTGCCAGCAGCTTAATGGGGACTAACAATGAGCAGTTCTTC. It translates to CASSLMGTNNEQFF. This rearrangement joins TRBV7-3 to TRBJ2-1; 7 nucleotides agree with TRBD2. Germline assignment: CDR1 SGHTA and CDR2 FQGTGA. The V gene end was trimmed by 1 base and the J gene end by 5 bases; junction bases not matched to a gene: 2. This CDR3 spans 14 amino acids.

The rearrangement links TRBV7-9 to TRBJ2-6; 8 nucleotides agree with TRBD2. The CDR3 length is 14 residues. J lost 6 bases, V lost 3 bases, and 1 base had no gene match. Germline V lookup: CDR1 SEHNR, CDR2 FQNEAQ (reference sequence). The CDR3 here is CASSFGGAANVLTF. The DNA of the CDR3 is TGTGCCAGCAGCTTCGGGGGGGCGGCCAACGTCCTGACTTTC.

The chain recombines TRBV28 with TRBJ2-7; maybe TRBD1 (5 bases). The V and J ends lost 7 bases and 4 bases respectively, with 14 bases between them. The CDR3 totals 13 residues. CDR1 is MDHEN, CDR2 SYDVKM, per germline. CDR3 in amino acids: CASNQGIIYEQYF. In nucleotides, the CDR3 is TGTGCCAGCAATCAGGGAATAATTTACGAGCAGTACTTC. Drawing the rest from reference TRBV28 and TRBJ2-7, the complete variable domain is DVKVTQSSRYLVKRTGEKVFLECVQDMDHENMFWYRQDPGLGLRLIYFSYDVKMKEKGDIPEGYSVSREKKERFSLILESASTNQTSMYLCASNQGIIYEQYFGPGTRLTVT.

V and J are TRBV28 and TRBJ2-3; tentatively, D is TRBD2 (5 bases). This CDR3 spans 14 amino acids. Deletions cut 1 base from V and 4 bases from J, with 9 bases between. Germline V gene lookup returns CDR1 MDHEN and CDR2 SYDVKM. The CDR3 sequence: CASSLLSGPDTQYF. The CDR3 DNA sequence: TGTGCCAGCAGTTTATTGAGCGGTCCAGATACGCAGTATTTT.

This chain connects TRBV19 to TRBJ2-1, with 10 bases fitting TRBD2. CDR3 length equals 17 residues. V lost 6 bases and J lost 7; bases outside the gene matches: 15. Germline V gene sequence: CDR1 LNHDA, CDR2 SQIVND (reference sequence). CDR3 sequence reads: CASSGDYGSGRTNEQFF. In DNA form, the CDR3 reads TGTGCCAGTAGCGGGGACTACGGTAGCGGGAGGACGAATGAGCAGTTCTTC.

The rearrangement uses TRBV28 and TRBJ2-1; TRBD2 agrees at 7 bases. V gave up 4 bases and J gave up 3 bases; unmatched junction bases: 12. The CDR3 contains 17 residues. CDR1 and CDR2 (germline): MDHEN, SYDVKM. The CDR3 sequence: CASSSHWGRDLYNEQFF. The DNA of the CDR3 is TGTGCCAGCAGTTCACACTGGGGGAGGGATCTCTACAATGAGCAGTTCTTC.

The rearrangement uses TRBV21-1 and TRBJ1-5. TRBV21-1 is given as a pseudogene. CDR3 length: 18 amino acids. In nucleotides, the CDR3 is TGTGCCAGCAGCAAAAGGGACCTTAGGGTCAGGAGCAATCAGCCCCAGCATTTT. It codes for CASSKRDLRVRSNQPQHF.

The chain combines TRBV10-3 with TRBJ2-1; no reliable D call. Germline CDR1 reads ENHRY; CDR2 reads SYGVKD. V was shortened by 4 bases and J by 7 bases, with 17 bases between the two germline ends. This CDR3 spans 15 amino acids. CDR3 sequence (DNA): TGTGCCATCAGTGTCGCCACTACGCATGGGAATGAGCAGTTCTTC. It codes for CAISVATTHGNEQFF.

The chain has TRBV19 and TRBJ2-2, with D perhaps assigned TRBD1 or TRBD2 (5 bases each). The CDR3 contains 14 residues. The V gene's germline CDR1 is LNHDA and CDR2 SQIVND (reference sequence). Trimming stripped 7 bases from V and 6 bases from J, with 15 bases between. DNA for the CDR3: TGTGCCAGTAACCGGCCCGGGGCGGCCGGGGAGCTGTTTTTT. Its protein is CASNRPGAAGELFF.

The DNA of the CDR3 is TGTGCCAGCAGTGAAGCTCCCCCCGGGACAGGGTCCAACATTCAGTACTTC. As protein: CASSEAPPGTGSNIQYF. The chain uses TRBV2 and TRBJ2-4, with 9 bases lining up with TRBD1. The CDR3 covers 17 residues. V gave up 0 bases and J gave up 7 bases; unmatched junction bases: 10. Per germline, CDR1 SNHLY and CDR2 FYNNEI.

The chain recombines TRBV4-1 with TRBJ2-5; D gene unclear. The V end lost 5 bases, the J end lost 2 bases, and 12 bases lay between the germline ends. Germline V gene sequence: CDR1 MGHRA, CDR2 YSYEKL. The CDR3 has 14 amino acids. The CDR3 nucleotides are TGCGCCAGCAGCGCCCAAGGCCTACAAGAGACCCAGTACTTC. Translation: CASSAQGLQETQYF.

The chain has TRBV4-1 and TRBJ1-2; D uncertain. The CDR3 loop spans 16 amino acids. Germline assignment: CDR1 MGHRA and CDR2 YSYEKL. V was shortened by 1 base and J by 0 bases, with 12 bases between the two germline ends. Here the CDR3 DNA reads TGCGCCAGCAGCCAAGGGGTAGCCAGATCTAACTATGGCTACACCTTC. It is translated as CASSQGVARSNYGYTF.

This sequence joins TRBV2 and TRBJ2-7, with D possibly TRBD2 on 5 matching bases. CDR1 is SNHLY and CDR2 is FYNNEI in the germline V gene. The V and J ends lost 7 bases and 0 bases respectively, with 16 bases between them. The CDR3 totals 15 residues. Written as DNA, the CDR3 is TGTGCCAGCAATTTTGCGGGCCCCGCCTCCTACGAGCAGTACTTC. Encoded protein: CASNFAGPASYEQYF.

The rearrangement joins TRBV5-1 to TRBJ2-2; TRBD2 might be the D (6 bases). The CDR3 contains 16 residues. Deletions cut 0 bases from V and 8 bases from J, with 17 bases between. The germline V gene has CDR1 SGHRS and CDR2 YFSETQ. CDR3 in DNA: TGCGCCAGCAGCTTGGAGGTGCGGGACCCCGGGGGGGAGCTGTTTTTT. As protein: CASSLEVRDPGGELFF.

This clone has a handful of counts. The V and J genes are TRBV27 and TRBJ2-3; D call uncertain. This CDR3 comprises 13 residues. CDR1 MNHEY and CDR2 SMNVEV come from the germline V gene (reference sequence). Trimming pared 6 bases from V and 5 bases from J, leaving 12 bases between. In DNA form, the CDR3 reads TGTGCCAGCAGCCGGTGGAGTGTAGATACGCAGTATTTT. Its protein product is CASSRWSVDTQYF.

CDR3 sequence (DNA): TGTGCCAGCAGTTACGTCACAGGGGCTTTAGAAAAACTGTTTTTT. It encodes CASSYVTGALEKLFF. The chain links TRBV6-5 to TRBJ1-4; 7 nucleotides align to TRBD1. J lost 8 bases, V lost 2 bases, and 8 bases had no gene match. The V gene's germline CDR1 is MNHEY and CDR2 SVGAGI. The CDR3 runs to 15 residues.

The chain carries TRBV19 and TRBJ2-1; no clear D gene. The CDR3 runs 16 residues. V gave up 1 base and J gave up 0 bases, with 10 bases separating them. The germline V gene encodes CDR1 LNHDA and CDR2 SQIVND (reference sequence). In DNA, the CDR3 is TGTGCCAGTAGTATAGCTGGGATCTTCTCCTACAATGAGCAGTTCTTC. Translating gives CASSIAGIFSYNEQFF.